These T cell receptor beta chains were read from a single sample in a study of CD8 T cells in Susac syndrome. TCRdb called the immunoSEQ multiplex PCR reads again in MiXCR, with one record for every CDR3 protein. The sample carries about 430,000 distinct CDR3 sequences, around 85% recorded once. The specimen was CD8+ T cells from PBMCs. Every receptor here comes from a human donor with multiple sclerosis. Each CDR3 is given without its conserved first and last residue. A D gene is named only where the DNA matches it firmly.

V: TRBV1
D: -
J: TRBJ2-7
CDR3: TSSQAHRDSKSSACEQY

V: TRBV10-3
D: -
J: TRBJ1-2
CDR3: AISESTGKDYGYT

V: TRBV27
D: -
J: TRBJ2-2
CDR3: ATTSVNTGELF

V: TRBV27
D: -
J: TRBJ2-2
CDR3: ASSFLGNTGELF

V: TRBV29-1
D: -
J: TRBJ1-1
CDR3: SVEDPGMNTEAF

V: TRBV12-3/TRBV12-4
D: TRBD2
J: TRBJ2-4
CDR3: ASSFRGETNIQY

V: TRBV12-3/TRBV12-4
D: -
J: TRBJ1-2
CDR3: ASTNSANYGYT

V: TRBV20-1
D: -
J: TRBJ2-3
CDR3: SGGPADTQY

V: TRBV4-1
D: -
J: TRBJ2-3
CDR3: ASSQERSPGADTQY

V: TRBV14
D: TRBD1
J: TRBJ1-1
CDR3: ASSPHGTGGPEVF

V: TRBV29-1
D: -
J: TRBJ1-1
CDR3: SVLRGEAF

V: TRBV14
D: -
J: TRBJ2-7
CDR3: ASSLTPGKEQY

V: TRBV12-3/TRBV12-4
D: -
J: TRBJ1-3
CDR3: ASSFTGEVYRNTIY

V: TRBV15
D: TRBD1
J: TRBJ1-5
CDR3: ATSQDRGIGQPQH

V: TRBV30
D: TRBD1
J: TRBJ1-4
CDR3: AWRAGQGFEKLF

V: TRBV5-1
D: -
J: TRBJ1-1
CDR3: ASRAGRMNTEAF

V: TRBV14
D: -
J: TRBJ2-3
CDR3: ASSQESLGTDTQY

V: TRBV4-1
D: TRBD1
J: TRBJ2-5
CDR3: ASSWSFSGQSPYQETQY

V: TRBV3-1
D: -
J: TRBJ2-3
CDR3: ASSSPDQETDTQY

V: TRBV2
D: -
J: TRBJ2-6
CDR3: ASREQLLRSGANVLT

V: TRBV5-5
D: -
J: TRBJ1-5
CDR3: ASSSHPASNQPQH

V: TRBV30
D: -
J: TRBJ2-7
CDR3: AWSSGSYEQY

V: TRBV2
D: TRBD2
J: TRBJ2-1
CDR3: ASPSGVGNEQF

V: TRBV4-1
D: -
J: TRBJ2-2
CDR3: ASSQEPQGSANTGELF

V: TRBV10-1
D: -
J: TRBJ2-1
CDR3: ASSEYGLLGEQF

V: TRBV5-1
D: TRBD2
J: TRBJ2-3
CDR3: ASSLGEGRDTQY